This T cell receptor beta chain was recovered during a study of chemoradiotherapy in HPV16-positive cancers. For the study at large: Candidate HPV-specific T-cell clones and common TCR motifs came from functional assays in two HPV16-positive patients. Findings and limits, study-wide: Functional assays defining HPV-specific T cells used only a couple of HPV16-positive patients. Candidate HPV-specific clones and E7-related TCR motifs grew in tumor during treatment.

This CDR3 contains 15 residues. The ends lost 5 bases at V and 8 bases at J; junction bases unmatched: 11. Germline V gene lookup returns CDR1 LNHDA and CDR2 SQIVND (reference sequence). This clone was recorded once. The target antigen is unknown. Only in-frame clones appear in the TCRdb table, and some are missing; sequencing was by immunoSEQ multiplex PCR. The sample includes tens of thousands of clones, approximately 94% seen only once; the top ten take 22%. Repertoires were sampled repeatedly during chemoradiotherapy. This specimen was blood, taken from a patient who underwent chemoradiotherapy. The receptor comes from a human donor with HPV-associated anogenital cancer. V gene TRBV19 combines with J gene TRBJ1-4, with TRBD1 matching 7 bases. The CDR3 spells CASSPGGTVTEKLFF. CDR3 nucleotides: TGTGCCAGTAGTCCCGGGGGGACAGTGACGGAAAAACTGTTTTTT.